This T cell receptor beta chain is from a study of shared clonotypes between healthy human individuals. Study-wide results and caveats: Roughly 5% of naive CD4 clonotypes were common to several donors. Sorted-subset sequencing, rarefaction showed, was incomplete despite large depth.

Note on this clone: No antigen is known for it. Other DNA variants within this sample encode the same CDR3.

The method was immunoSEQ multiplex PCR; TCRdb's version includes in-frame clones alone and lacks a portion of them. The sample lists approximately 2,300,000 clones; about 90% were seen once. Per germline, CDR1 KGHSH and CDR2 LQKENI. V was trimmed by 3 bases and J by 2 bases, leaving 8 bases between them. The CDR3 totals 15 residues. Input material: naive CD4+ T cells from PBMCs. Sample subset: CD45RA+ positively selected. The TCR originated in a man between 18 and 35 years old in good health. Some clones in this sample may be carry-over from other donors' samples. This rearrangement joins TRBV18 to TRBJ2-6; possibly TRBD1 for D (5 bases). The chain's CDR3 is CASSPAGTGANVLTF. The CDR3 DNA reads TGTGCCAGCTCACCCGCAGGGACTGGGGCCAACGTCCTGACTTTC.